These 22 T cell receptor beta chains came from one sample sequenced in a study of CD8 T cells in ankylosing spondylitis. Study results and caveats: Blood of patients with ankylosing spondylitis appeared to be characterized by a TCR beta motif of eight or nine highly homologous variants.

TCRdb analysed the 5' RACE reads with MiXCR anew, one entry per CDR3 protein. This sample carries 800,000 to 900,000 distinct CDR3 sequences, 10% to 15% of them seen once, and the ten largest clones take 0.51%. Antigens for these TCRs are unknown. Sequencing was carried out using blood, either unsorted or a sorted T cell fraction (not recorded which). The receptors shown here come from a male donor with ankylosing spondylitis.

Turning to this clonotype: Just one base apart from a much larger clone, this may be a read error. The V gene is TRBV7-2, the J gene TRBJ2-1; 8 bases are a match to TRBD2. The germline gives CDR1 SGHTA, CDR2 FQGNSA. CDR3 size: 14 residues. The CDR3 loop reads CASTLRRGASEQFF. The CDR3 nucleotides read TGTGCCAGCACCTTAAGGCGGGGGGCCAGTGAGCAGTTCTTC.

The chain combines TRBV4-3 with TRBJ1-2; D not resolved. V was pared by 5 bases and J by 3 bases, with 16 bases between. The CDR3 has 15 amino acids. Per germline, CDR1 LGHNA and CDR2 YSLEER. The CDR3 spells CASSLRVGLDYGYTF. CDR3 nucleotides: TGCGCCAGCAGCTTGAGGGTGGGGTTGGACTATGGCTACACCTTC.

This clonotype was counted a few times. J is TRBJ2-1 and V is TRBV20-1, with D hard to call. The length of the CDR3 is 17 residues. Germline values: CDR1 DFQATT, CDR2 SNEGSKA (reference sequence). V lost 0 bases and J lost 8, with 23 bases in between. The CDR3 reads CSAREAPLPGRLDEQFF. The DNA for the CDR3 is TGCAGTGCTAGAGAGGCCCCCCTACCGGGCAGGTTGGATGAGCAGTTCTTC.

A few counts support this clonotype. V and J are TRBV5-1 and TRBJ2-7, with D tentatively TRBD2 (6 bases). Germline V lookup: CDR1 SGHRS, CDR2 YFSETQ. The CDR3 contains 17 residues. Trimming took off 4 bases at V and 4 bases at J, with 24 bases between the two ends. The CDR3 region has the DNA TGCGCCAGCAGCAAGAGCTCACTAGCCTCTACCGATTACGAGCAGTACTTC. Amino acid sequence: CASSKSSLASTDYEQYF.

This clonotype was seen at least ten times. V usage is TRBV7-2 and J usage is TRBJ2-7, with 7 bases lining up with TRBD2. V dropped 1 base and J dropped 6; count of bases not matched to a gene: 3. The CDR3 spans 13 residues. Germline V CDR1 and CDR2: SGHTA, FQGNSA. CDR3 region: CASSLEREGEQYF. In DNA, the CDR3 is TGTGCCAGCAGCTTAGAAAGGGAGGGCGAGCAGTACTTC.

The chain combines TRBV5-5 with TRBJ1-2, with TRBD1 as a possible D gene (5 bases). The length of the CDR3 is 14 residues. Germline loops: CDR1 SGHKS, CDR2 YYEKEE (reference sequence). Trimming left V 4 bases short and J 6 bases short, with 16 bases between. The chain's CDR3 is CASSRLLPGNGYTF. For the CDR3, the DNA is TGTGCCAGCAGCCGTTTACTCCCAGGGAATGGCTACACCTTC.

The V call is TRBV20-1, the J call TRBJ2-7; TRBD2 matches 9 bases. Germline CDR1 DFQATT, CDR2 SNEGSKA (reference sequence). J gave up 7 bases and V 5 bases, and 9 bases lay outside the gene matches. The CDR3 has 13 amino acids. The CDR3 nucleotides read TGCAGTGCTGACAGCGGGACTAGCCTAGAGCAGTACTTC. Translation: CSADSGTSLEQYF.

This clonotype was counted at least ten times. This chain links TRBV29-1 with TRBJ1-1, with no clear D. Trimming stripped 3 bases from V and 3 bases from J, with 5 bases between. Germline CDR1 SQVTM, CDR2 ANQGSEA. The CDR3 is 11 amino acids. The DNA for the CDR3 is TGCAGCGTTGACATGTACACTGAAGCTTTCTTT. Amino acids: CSVDMYTEAFF.

The V and J genes are TRBV24-1 and TRBJ1-5; D call uncertain. This CDR3 has 15 residues. The germline CDR1 and CDR2 sequences are KGHDR and SFDVKD. V lost 2 bases and J 9 bases, leaving 16 bases between the germline ends. In DNA form, the CDR3 reads TGTGCCACCAGTGATTCCTTCGGCCCTACGGGGCCCCAGCATTTT. Its protein product is CATSDSFGPTGPQHF.

In its sample, this clonotype was seen many times. V usage is TRBV28 and J usage is TRBJ1-5, with 7 bases fitting TRBD1. Germline CDR1 and CDR2: MDHEN and SYDVKM. After removal of 6 bases from V and 4 bases from J, the junction contained 6 bases not matched to a gene. CDR3 length equals 14 residues. The CDR3 sequence is CASRTGSENQPQHF. DNA for the CDR3: TGTGCCAGCAGGACAGGGAGCGAAAATCAGCCCCAGCATTTT.

This clonotype has more than one count but fewer than ten. This chain links TRBV4-1 with TRBJ1-2; no firm D call. The CDR3 spans 13 residues. Trimming cost V 6 bases and J 8 bases, with 16 bases left between them. In germline, CDR1 is MGHRA, CDR2 YSYEKL. The CDR3 DNA is TGCGCCAGCAGTCTACCGGGAGCCCCAGGCTACACCTTC. This sequence encodes CASSLPGAPGYTF.

This clonotype was seen only a few times. The CDR3 sequence: CASSSRQVALQFF. The CDR3 nucleotides are TGTGCCAGCAGCTCAAGACAGGTTGCTCTTCAGTTCTTC. The genes are TRBV7-2 and TRBJ2-1; tentatively, D is TRBD1 (6 bases). Germline V CDR1 and CDR2: SGHTA, FQGNSA. The CDR3 is made up of 13 amino acids. Trimming cost V 4 bases and J 13 bases, with 17 bases left between them. The full variable domain, its missing parts supplied by reference TRBV7-2 and TRBJ2-1, is GAGVSQSPSNKVTEKGKDVELRCDPISGHTALYWYRQSLGQGLEFLIYFQGNSAPDKSGLPSDRFSAERTGGSVSTLTIQRTQQEDSAVYLCASSSRQVALQFFGPGTRLTVL.

In this sample, this clonotype turned up many times. J is TRBJ2-3 and V is TRBV5-1; D remains unclear. V was clipped by 5 bases and J by 2 bases, with 12 bases between them. The germline CDR1 and CDR2 sequences are SGHRS and YFSETQ. There are 14 residues in the CDR3. For the CDR3, the DNA is TGCGCCAGCAGACCATGGACGAACACAGATACGCAGTATTTT. Amino acids: CASRPWTNTDTQYF.

Only a few counts were recorded for this clonotype. This sequence joins TRBV7-2 and TRBJ1-6; no firm D call. The germline V gene encodes CDR1 SGHTA and CDR2 FQGNSA. The CDR3 is 14 amino acids. Between the trimmed V and J ends, which lost 1 base and 9 bases, there was a span of 10 bases. CDR3 sequence (DNA): TGTGCCAGCAGCTTAGGGAGTGGTGGTTCACCCCTCCACTTT. It is translated as CASSLGSGGSPLHF.

Only a few counts were recorded for this clonotype. The chain couples TRBV20-1 to TRBJ2-4, with D possibly TRBD2 on 6 matching bases. Trimming left V 5 bases short and J 3 bases short, with 17 bases between. Per germline, CDR1 DFQATT and CDR2 SNEGSKA (reference sequence). The CDR3 runs to 15 residues. The CDR3 bases are TGCAGTGCTCGGGACTTCCCTTTAGGCAAAAACATTCAGTACTTC. Translated, it gives CSARDFPLGKNIQYF.

This clonotype was observed a handful of times. The chain is built from TRBV20-1 and TRBJ1-4; D unresolved. The CDR3 length is 13 residues. Germline V CDR1 and CDR2: DFQATT, SNEGSKA (reference sequence). Trimming left V 5 bases short and J 5 bases short, with 12 bases between. CDR3 nucleotide sequence: TGCAGTGCTCCCCGCCAACTCAATGAAAAACTGTTTTTT. Its protein product is CSAPRQLNEKLFF.

Many counts were recorded for this clonotype. CDR3 protein: CSVFLAAKGSQETQYF. CDR3 bases: TGCAGCGTATTTCTAGCGGCCAAGGGGAGCCAAGAGACCCAGTACTTC. The chain is built from TRBV29-1 and TRBJ2-5; 7 bases fit TRBD2. J was trimmed by 1 base and V by 6 bases; bases with no gene match: 14. Per the germline V gene, CDR1 is SQVTM and CDR2 is ANQGSEA. This CDR3 has 16 residues.

As DNA, the CDR3 is TGTGCCAGCAGCCAAGACAGGGGGTTAGCAGATACGCAGTATTTT. Translation gives CASSQDRGLADTQYF. The gene calls are TRBV3-1 and TRBJ2-3; 7 nucleotides line up with TRBD1. Germline-derived CDR1 and CDR2 are LGHDT and YNNKEL (reference sequence). Trimming took 0 bases from V and 4 from J; bases not matched to a gene: 4. The CDR3 runs 15 residues.

This clonotype appeared many times. J is TRBJ1-2 and V is TRBV15; TRBD1 might be the D (6 bases). V lost 2 bases, J lost 5 bases, and 12 bases lay in between. Germline CDR1 and CDR2: LNHNV and YYDKDF (reference sequence). The CDR3 has 14 amino acids. In DNA form, the CDR3 reads TGTGCCACCAGCAGACCGAGACAGGCTTATGGCTACACCTTC. It is translated as CATSRPRQAYGYTF.

This clonotype has a handful of counts. V is TRBV5-1 and J is TRBJ2-1, with unresolved D. CDR1 is SGHRS, CDR2 YFSETQ, per germline. The CDR3 totals 13 residues. V lost 2 bases to trimming and J lost 9 bases, with 12 bases between them. The CDR3 loop reads CASSFGPNSEQFF. The CDR3 DNA is TGCGCCAGCAGCTTTGGGCCTAACAGTGAGCAGTTCTTC. The whole variable domain, remainder taken from reference TRBV5-1 and TRBJ2-1, is KAGVTQTPRYLIKTRGQQVTLSCSPISGHRSVSWYQQTPGQGLQFLFEYFSETQRNKGNFPGRFSGRQFSNSRSEMNVSTLELGDSALYLCASSFGPNSEQFFGPGTRLTVL.

This clonotype was seen more than once but under ten times. V and J are TRBV12-3 or TRBV12-4 and TRBJ2-1, with 8 positions matching TRBD2. V lost 3 bases to trimming and J lost 4 bases; unmatched junction nucleotides: 8. The CDR3 loop spans 16 amino acids. The CDR3 DNA reads as TGTGCCAGCAGTTTTATCGGGGGGGGGCTTTACAATGAGCAGTTCTTC. Translating gives CASSFIGGGLYNEQFF.

The chain combines TRBV11-1 with TRBJ1-2, with D unclear. This CDR3 has 15 amino acids. Germline V lookup: CDR1 SGHAT, CDR2 FQDESV (reference sequence). V lost 3 bases to trimming and J lost 2 bases, with 13 bases between them. For the CDR3, the DNA is TGTGCCAGCAGCTTTTCATCAGCCCGGAACTATGGCTACACCTTC. This codes for CASSFSSARNYGYTF. The variable domain in full, with the rest retrieved from reference TRBV11-1 and TRBJ1-2, is EAEVAQSPRYKITEKSQAVAFWCDPISGHATLYWYRQILGQGPELLVQFQDESVVDDSQLPKDRFSAERLKGVDSTLKIQPAELGDSAMYLCASSFSSARNYGYTFGSGTRLTVV.